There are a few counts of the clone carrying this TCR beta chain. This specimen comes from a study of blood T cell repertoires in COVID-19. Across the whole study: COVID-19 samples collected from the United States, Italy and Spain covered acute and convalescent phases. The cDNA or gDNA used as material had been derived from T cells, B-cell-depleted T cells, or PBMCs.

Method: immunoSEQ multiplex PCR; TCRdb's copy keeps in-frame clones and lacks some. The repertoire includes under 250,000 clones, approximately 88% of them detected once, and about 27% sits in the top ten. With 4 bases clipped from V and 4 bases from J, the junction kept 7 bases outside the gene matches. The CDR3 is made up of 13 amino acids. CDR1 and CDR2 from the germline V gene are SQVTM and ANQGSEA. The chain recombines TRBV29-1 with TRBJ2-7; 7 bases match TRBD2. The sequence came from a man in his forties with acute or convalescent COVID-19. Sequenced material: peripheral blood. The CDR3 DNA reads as TGCAGCGTTGGCGGGAGCGCTTATTACGAGCAGTACTTC. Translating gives CSVGGSAYYEQYF.